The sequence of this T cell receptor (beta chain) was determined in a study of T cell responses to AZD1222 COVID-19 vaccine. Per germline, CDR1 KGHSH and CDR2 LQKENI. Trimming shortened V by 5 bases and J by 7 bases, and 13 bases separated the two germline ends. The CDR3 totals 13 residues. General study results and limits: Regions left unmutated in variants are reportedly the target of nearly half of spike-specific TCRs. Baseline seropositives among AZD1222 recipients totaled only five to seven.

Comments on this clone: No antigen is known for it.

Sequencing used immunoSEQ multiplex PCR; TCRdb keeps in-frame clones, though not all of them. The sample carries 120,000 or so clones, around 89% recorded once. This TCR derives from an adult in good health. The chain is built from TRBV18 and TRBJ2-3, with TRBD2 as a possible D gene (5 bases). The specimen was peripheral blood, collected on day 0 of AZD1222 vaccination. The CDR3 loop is CASSTPGTNTQYF. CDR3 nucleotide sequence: TGTGCCAGCTCAACCCCGGGAACGAATACGCAGTATTTT.